The T cell receptor (beta chain) described here comes from a study of cytomegalovirus exposure and HLA in healthy donors. Study-wide findings and caveats: Sequencing likely caused a cluster of highly shared sequence variants.

With 5 bases clipped from V and 4 bases from J, the junction kept 13 bases outside the gene matches. Looked up from germline, CDR1 is SEHNR and CDR2 is FQNEAQ (reference sequence). The CDR3 covers 16 residues. A multiplex PCR was run with 60 Vbeta primers and 13 Jbeta primers. The method was immunoSEQ multiplex PCR; TCRdb's version includes in-frame clones alone and lacks a portion of them. The table lists approximately 190,000 clones, 73% of them singletons. A single count supports this clone. As yet, its antigen is unknown. This receptor was taken from a woman aged 25 to 45 in good health and CMV-seronegative. The chain combines TRBV7-9 with TRBJ2-7; TRBD1 agrees at 8 bases. The sequenced material came from PBMCs. CDR3 loop: CASSLPFGQGSYEQYF. The CDR3 DNA is TGTGCCAGCAGCCTACCATTTGGACAGGGATCATACGAGCAGTACTTC.